A selection of T cell receptor beta chains follows, all from one sample in a study of human T cells and chemical hapten exposure. MiXCR, run by TCRdb on the RACE reads, gives a single entry per CDR3 protein. The table includes more than 150,000 distinct CDR3 sequences, more than 25% detected once. This specimen was whole blood, taken in connection with sensitization to the hapten diphenylcyclopropenone (DPC). The receptor set was obtained from a woman between 25 and 40 years old with alopecia areata. Some clones in this sample may be carry-over from other donors' samples. CDR3s include the opening cysteine and the closing phenylalanine or tryptophan. The D gene is left open where the match is weak. Size tells how often a clone was seen (once, few, many) or the class of an expanded clone, and some rows leave it out.

J gene: TRBJ2-5; clone size: few; D gene: -; V gene: TRBV5-1; CDR3 protein: CASNAGTEKGTQYF; CDR3 DNA: TGCGCCAGCAACGCAGGGACCGAGAAGGGGACCCAGTACTTC
J gene: TRBJ1-2; clone size: -; D gene: TRBD1; V gene: TRBV4-1; CDR3 protein: CASSQGGTGGFYGYTF; CDR3 DNA: TGCGCCAGCAGCCAAGGCGGGACAGGCGGATTCTATGGCTACACCTTC
J gene: TRBJ2-5; clone size: few; D gene: TRBD1; V gene: TRBV4-2; CDR3 protein: CASSKGQGQETQYF; CDR3 DNA: TGTGCCAGCAGCAAGGGACAGGGGCAAGAGACCCAGTACTTC
J gene: TRBJ2-4; clone size: -; D gene: -; V gene: TRBV29-1; CDR3 protein: CSVQESRNIQYF; CDR3 DNA: TGCAGCGTTCAGGAGTCGCGAAACATTCAGTACTTC
J gene: TRBJ2-3; clone size: -; D gene: -; V gene: TRBV9; CDR3 protein: CASSATSSADTQYF; CDR3 DNA: TGTGCCAGCAGCGCCACTAGCTCGGCCGATACGCAGTATTTT
J gene: TRBJ2-5; clone size: -; D gene: TRBD1; V gene: TRBV29-1; CDR3 protein: CSVEGRGRPETQHF; CDR3 DNA: TGCAGCGTTGAAGGCAGGGGGCGCCCGGAGACCCAGCACTTC
J gene: TRBJ2-5; clone size: few; D gene: -; V gene: TRBV10-3; CDR3 protein: CAISESSGQETQYF; CDR3 DNA: TGTGCCATCAGTGAGTCGTCAGGGCAAGAGACCCAGTACTTC
J gene: TRBJ2-1; clone size: once; D gene: -; V gene: TRBV7-2; CDR3 protein: CASNPGRTYNEQFF; CDR3 DNA: TGTGCCAGCAACCCGGGACGGACCTACAATGAGCAGTTCTTC
J gene: TRBJ1-2; clone size: -; D gene: TRBD1; V gene: TRBV6-6; CDR3 protein: CASSRDSGYTF; CDR3 DNA: TGTGCCAGCAGCCGGGACAGTGGCTACACCTTC
J gene: TRBJ2-5; clone size: few; D gene: TRBD2; V gene: TRBV14; CDR3 protein: CASSQSGTSMRETQYF; CDR3 DNA: TGTGCCAGCAGTCAGTCCGGGACTAGCATGCGAGAGACCCAGTACTTC
J gene: TRBJ2-3; clone size: few; D gene: -; V gene: TRBV28; CDR3 protein: CASRAGTSTDTQYF; CDR3 DNA: TGTGCCAGCAGGGCAGGAACTAGCACAGATACGCAGTATTTT
J gene: TRBJ2-5; clone size: -; D gene: TRBD2; V gene: TRBV20-1; CDR3 protein: CSAHRSGGQETQYF; CDR3 DNA: TGCAGTGCCCACCGAAGCGGGGGGCAAGAGACCCAGTACTTC
J gene: TRBJ2-7; clone size: few; D gene: -; V gene: TRBV28; CDR3 protein: CASSFRVGDEQYF; CDR3 DNA: TGTGCCAGCAGTTTCAGGGTTGGGGACGAGCAGTACTTC